This is a list of T cell receptor beta chains from one sample in a study of blood T cells in healthy people across ages. Each CDR3 protein is one row after TCRdb ran MiXCR on the 5' RACE reads. The sample carries about 720,000 distinct CDR3 sequences, 22% recorded once. Sequences were obtained from blood. The receptors derive from a man aged 65 to 85 in good health. The CDR3 runs from the conserved cysteine through the conserved F or W. A D gene is named only where the DNA matches it firmly.

J | D | V | CDR3
TRBJ2-2 | NA | TRBV7-2 | CASSFVRGTGELFF
TRBJ1-1 | NA | TRBV6-2/TRBV6-3 | CASSPIIQGEAFF
TRBJ1-1 | NA | TRBV3-1 | CASSQEVPGRGRATEAFF
TRBJ1-2 | NA | TRBV27 | CASSLSQGTYGYTF
TRBJ2-3 | NA | TRBV3-1 | CASSHRGVDTQYF
TRBJ1-2 | NA | TRBV3-1 | CASSQATARDYTF
TRBJ2-2 | TRBD1 | TRBV20-1 | CSAQGRDSYTGELFF
TRBJ2-3 | NA | TRBV25-1 | CASSESGLDTQYF
TRBJ2-1 | NA | TRBV24-1 | CATRGSYNEQFF
TRBJ2-5 | NA | TRBV10-3 | CAISASQPQETQYF
TRBJ2-5 | TRBD2 | TRBV6-5 | CASSSLFIAGDQETQYF
TRBJ2-5 | TRBD2 | TRBV20-1 | CSARDLTSGSAETQYF
TRBJ1-1 | TRBD1 | TRBV4-1 | CASSQTFPGQALYTEAFF
TRBJ1-1 | NA | TRBV6-1 | CASSASWGGTEAFF
TRBJ2-1 | TRBD2 | TRBV11-3 | CASSLGRTSGNEQFF
TRBJ2-3 | TRBD2 | TRBV27 | CASSRGLAGGDTQYF
TRBJ2-3 | TRBD2 | TRBV5-1 | CASSPGTSGSRNTQYF
TRBJ2-7 | TRBD1 | TRBV12-3/TRBV12-4 | CASSSTWDSGDEQYF
TRBJ1-1 | TRBD1 | TRBV29-1 | CSVEHRGLEAAFF
TRBJ2-7 | NA | TRBV6-2/TRBV6-3 | CASSYPDLAAYEQYF
TRBJ1-2 | TRBD1 | TRBV20-1 | CSAERTGRIYGYTF
TRBJ2-7 | NA | TRBV24-1 | CATSDRSTYEQYF
TRBJ2-3 | NA | TRBV2 | CASSEEFSTDTQYF
TRBJ2-3 | TRBD2 | TRBV10-3 | CAISETSGRMADTQYF
TRBJ2-1 | NA | TRBV7-8 | CASSTSGVTYNEQFF
TRBJ1-2 | NA | TRBV4-1 | CASSQTAAHMENYGYTF
TRBJ2-1 | TRBD1 | TRBV5-1 | CARWDSFSNEQFF
NA | TRBD2 | TRBV6-4 | CASSVYGGAYEQYF
TRBJ2-3 | NA | TRBV7-2 | CASSLVAGESYTQYF
TRBJ2-3 | TRBD1 | TRBV20-1 | CSAPSGQTTTDTQYF
TRBJ2-1 | TRBD2 | TRBV7-3 | CASSQGGRPNEQFF
TRBJ1-2 | NA | TRBV27 | CASSLTGYSYTF
TRBJ1-2 | NA | TRBV20-1 | CSAKAQGGYGYTF
TRBJ2-4 | TRBD1 | TRBV6-5 | CASSYGGQGGIQYF
TRBJ1-2 | TRBD1 | TRBV6-5 | CASSSYTGTGIYGYTF
TRBJ2-7 | NA | TRBV12-3/TRBV12-4 | CASTVTGGDEQYF
TRBJ2-1 | NA | TRBV20-1 | CSVRDDGEQFF
TRBJ2-1 | NA | TRBV12-3/TRBV12-4 | CASSPEGFGDNEQLF
TRBJ1-1 | NA | TRBV20-1 | CSARPGSMNTEAFF
TRBJ2-5 | NA | TRBV10-3 | CAISESLGTQYF
TRBJ2-1 | NA | TRBV20-1 | CSALYRDLGYNEQFF
TRBJ1-1 | TRBD1 | TRBV10-2 | CASTDRGTTEAFF
TRBJ1-1 | NA | TRBV5-1 | CASTGNRMNTEAFF
TRBJ1-1 | NA | TRBV6-2/TRBV6-3 | CASSYSGIWATGEAFF
TRBJ2-2 | NA | TRBV7-9 | CASSPRGIPGELFF
TRBJ2-3 | TRBD2 | TRBV6-5 | CAIPREREGLFTDTQYF
TRBJ1-3 | NA | TRBV29-1 | CSAGRGNKGNTIYF
TRBJ2-2 | NA | TRBV5-1 | CASSLAAVSTLRSGELFF
NA | TRBD2 | TRBV5-6 | CASRRRGAGETQYF
TRBJ2-5 | NA | TRBV20-1 | CSAGPTNEKLFFGSGTQYF
TRBJ1-1 | TRBD1 | TRBV3-1 | CASSLRQGRAFF
TRBJ1-2 | NA | TRBV18 | CASSPTGNNNYGYTF